This T cell receptor (beta chain) was captured in a study of shared clonotypes between healthy human individuals. The repertoire was sequenced with immunoSEQ multiplex PCR; TCRdb's copy has only in-frame clones and lacks some. This table has about 2.1 million clones, 85% to 95% appearing once. The CDR3 sequence is 13 residues long. Germline V gene data show CDR1 as MNHEY and CDR2 as SMNVEV (reference sequence). V was clipped by 7 bases and J by 9 bases, with 15 bases between them. A word on this clone: Its antigen is currently unknown.

Naive CD8 isolation took CD45RO-negative cells positively selected for CCR7 and excluded terminally differentiated effector memory CD45RA+ cells. Each of the donors was a healthy adult who was HIV-negative and had not had a recent acute infection or vaccination. Study-level results: Relative to clonotypes present in all four donors, those not shared had lower generation probabilities. Sequencing depth was expected to influence donor clonotype sharing.

Sequenced input: naive CD8+ T cells from PBMCs. The J gene is TRBJ1-4, the V gene TRBV27; D might be TRBD1 (6 bases). This receptor was taken from a man between 18 and 29 years old in good health. Some clones in this sample may be carry-over from other donors' samples. The CDR3: CASKAGAGQKLFF. In DNA, the CDR3 is TGTGCCAGCAAGGCGGGGGCAGGGCAAAAACTGTTTTTT.